A selection of T cell receptor beta chains follows, all from one sample in a study of blood T cells in healthy people across ages. Using its own MiXCR run on the 5' RACE reads, TCRdb lists one record per CDR3 protein. The table lists 1,800,000 or so distinct CDR3 sequences, about two fifths of them singletons. The sequenced sample consisted of blood. These receptors came from a human donor in good health. CDR3s leave out the opening cysteine and the closing phenylalanine or tryptophan. The order of the fields is V gene, CDR3 length, CDR3 protein.

TRBV29-1,14,SVAGPSGTSSYEQY
TRBV4-1,14,ASSPDRVATNEKLF
TRBV3-1,10,ASSQGADTQY
TRBV29-1,11,SVGSGWNTEAF
TRBV29-1,11,SASIQGDYGYT
TRBV7-9,9,ASSLSGRQY
TRBV6-2/TRBV6-3,12,ASSTGTGRYEQY
TRBV11-3,13,ASRTGTGDTGELF
TRBV20-1,9,SASGADTQY
TRBV15,11,ATSREGRSKAF
TRBV12-3/TRBV12-4,10,ASSRQTGKAF
TRBV4-3,13,ASSQGGGSGETQY
TRBV5-1,15,ASSNARTGGADSPLH
TRBV7-9,14,ASSLVRGPGANVLT
TRBV30,10,AWSGRNYGYT
TRBV3-1,13,ASSQDMGTTDTQY
TRBV7-9,14,ASSRPERGGYNEQY
TRBV7-8,11,ASSWGPAYEQY
TRBV13,11,ASSYGQNSPLH
TRBV6-1,12,ASSARQSHQPQH
TRBV30,11,AFGPSHYNEQF
TRBV5-5,13,ASSLVSLPYNEQF
TRBV7-9,8,ATIGDEQY
TRBV5-1,12,ASSLGGWDTVAF
TRBV4-2,10,ASSHRAGKQY
TRBV29-1,11,SGEGLGGKEAF
TRBV10-3,14,AISESITSGDNEQF
TRBV4-2,13,ASSHQAGGLNEQF
TRBV7-2,11,ASSRDGNYGYT
TRBV7-2,17,ASSRMTTSGGTSTDTQY
TRBV10-3,17,AISPRDRGNPANTGELF
TRBV30,10,AWSPPFAEQF
TRBV4-1,15,ASSQDLSAGVYNEQF
TRBV28,12,ASSKTGAVYEQY
TRBV29-1,10,SVERERYGYT
TRBV29-1,11,SVVGSTNEKLF
TRBV24-1,14,ATSDSQTTSTDTQY
TRBV2,13,ASSGSLDIAHEQF
TRBV5-1,10,ASSWTENEQF
TRBV29-1,11,SADRGSNYGYT
TRBV5-5,13,ASSPLRGSYNEQF
TRBV5-1,13,ASSDNVGFGYGYT
TRBV7-2,12,ASSLSTTNEKLF
TRBV20-1,14,SARGQESSGANVLT
TRBV24-1,12,ATSGGHPTDTQY
TRBV20-1,12,SARIGGLYNEQF
TRBV29-1,11,SVEFGGNTEAF
TRBV2,17,ASRPVFRDRAAGANVLT
TRBV4-1,14,ASSQPVRGRNYGYT
TRBV7-2,16,ASSLRARRDPSTDTQY
TRBV2,11,ASRMGLTDTQY
TRBV2,13,ASRLRTGGADTQY
TRBV20-1,13,SANAGTGKGTEQY
TRBV4-3,14,ASSQDGRGLIGELF
TRBV28,12,ASSVGRIQETQY
TRBV15,13,ATSFSITGDSPLH
TRBV7-6,11,ASSLVARGEQF
TRBV20-1,12,SARGRTTKETQY
TRBV29-1,10,SVVPVSDEQF
TRBV27,10,ASSTLGYEQY